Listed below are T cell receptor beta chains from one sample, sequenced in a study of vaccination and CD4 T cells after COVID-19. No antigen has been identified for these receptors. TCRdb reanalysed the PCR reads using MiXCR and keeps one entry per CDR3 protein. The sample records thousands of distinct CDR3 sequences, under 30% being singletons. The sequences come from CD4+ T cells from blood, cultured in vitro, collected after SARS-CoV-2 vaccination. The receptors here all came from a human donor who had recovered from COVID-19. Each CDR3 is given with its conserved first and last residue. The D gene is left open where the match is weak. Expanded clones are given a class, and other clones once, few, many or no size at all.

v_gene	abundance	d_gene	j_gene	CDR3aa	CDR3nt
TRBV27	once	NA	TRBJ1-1	CASTSRGGALNTEAFF	TGTGCCAGCACCTCACGTGGGGGGGCCTTGAACACTGAAGCTTTCTTT
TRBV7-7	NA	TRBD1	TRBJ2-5	CASSRRGTGKETQYF	TGTGCCAGCAGCCGACGGGGGACAGGGAAAGAGACCCAGTACTTC
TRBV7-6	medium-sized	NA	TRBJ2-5	CASSLAPQETQYF	TGTGCCAGCAGCTTAGCGCCTCAAGAGACCCAGTACTTC
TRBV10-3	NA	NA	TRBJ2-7	CAISESVSYEQYF	TGTGCCATCAGTGAGTCTGTTTCCTACGAGCAGTACTTC
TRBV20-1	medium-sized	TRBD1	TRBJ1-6	CSARMTTGRDSPLHF	TGCAGTGCTAGAATGACGACAGGGCGCGATTCACCCCTCCACTTT
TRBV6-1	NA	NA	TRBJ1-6	CASSEWAGAYNSPLHF	TGTGCCAGCAGTGAATGGGCCGGGGCGTATAATTCACCCCTCCACTTT
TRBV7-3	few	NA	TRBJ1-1	CASSPTGNTEAFF	TGTGCCAGCAGCCCCACCGGGAACACTGAAGCTTTCTTT
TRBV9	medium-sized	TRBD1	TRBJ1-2	CASSPAGTGGYGYTF	TGTGCCAGCAGCCCCGCCGGGACAGGGGGCTACGGCTACACCTTC
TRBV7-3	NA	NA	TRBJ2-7	CASSPRDGPYEQYF	TGTGCCAGCAGCCCGCGGGACGGACCCTACGAGCAGTACTTC
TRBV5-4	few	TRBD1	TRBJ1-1	CASSYPGTGIAEAFF	TGTGCCAGCTCTTACCCCGGGACAGGGATCGCTGAAGCTTTCTTT
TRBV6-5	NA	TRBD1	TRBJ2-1	CASSFRQGATYNEQFF	TGTGCCAGCAGTTTTCGACAGGGAGCAACCTACAATGAGCAGTTCTTC
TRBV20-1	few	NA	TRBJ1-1	CSANQGFMNTEAFF	TGCAGTGCTAATCAGGGCTTCATGAACACTGAAGCTTTCTTT
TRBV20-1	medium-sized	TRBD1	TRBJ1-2	CSARKGALAYGYTF	TGCAGTGCTAGAAAGGGGGCCCTCGCCTATGGCTACACCTTC
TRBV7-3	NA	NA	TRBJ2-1	CASSLTGGPGEQFF	TGTGCCAGCAGCTTAACCGGGGGGCCCGGCGAGCAGTTCTTC
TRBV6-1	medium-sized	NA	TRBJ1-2	CASGSIWDSPSANYGYTF	TGTGCCAGCGGGTCAATATGGGACTCCCCATCGGCTAACTATGGCTACACCTTC
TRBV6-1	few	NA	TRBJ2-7	CASRIQGGYEQYF	TGTGCCAGCAGAATACAGGGTGGGTACGAGCAGTACTTC
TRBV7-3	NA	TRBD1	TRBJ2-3	CASSFGQGGDTQYF	TGTGCCAGCAGCTTCGGACAGGGGGGCGATACGCAGTATTTT
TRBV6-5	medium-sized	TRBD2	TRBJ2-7	CASSSTGTSGAKSSYEQYF	TGTGCCAGCAGTTCAACCGGGACTAGCGGGGCGAAGAGCTCCTACGAGCAGTACTTC
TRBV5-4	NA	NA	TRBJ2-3	CASSLPGITDTQYF	TGTGCCAGCAGTTTGCCCGGGATCACAGATACGCAGTATTTT
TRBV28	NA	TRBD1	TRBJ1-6	CASSLRGTASNSPLHF	TGTGCCAGCAGTTTGCGAGGGACAGCTTCGAATTCACCCCTCCACTTT
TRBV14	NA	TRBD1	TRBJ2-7	CASSPRDRGLHEQYF	TGTGCCAGCAGCCCCCGGGACAGGGGGCTCCACGAGCAGTACTTC
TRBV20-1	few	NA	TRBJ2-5	CSARDGFQAGLGETQYF	TGCAGTGCTAGAGATGGTTTCCAGGCCGGCCTTGGAGAGACCCAGTACTTC
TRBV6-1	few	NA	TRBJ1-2	CASRETPRGYGYTF	TGTGCCAGCAGGGAGACACCGAGGGGCTATGGCTACACCTTC
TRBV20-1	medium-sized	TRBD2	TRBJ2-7	CSAPPLAGLYEQYF	TGCAGTGCACCTCCTTTAGCGGGGCTCTACGAGCAGTACTTC
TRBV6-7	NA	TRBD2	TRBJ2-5	CASSFVIAGGPVETQYF	TGTGCCAGCAGTTTTGTCATAGCGGGGGGTCCAGTGGAGACCCAGTACTTC
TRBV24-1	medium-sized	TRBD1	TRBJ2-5	CATSDAGTGAKETQYF	TGTGCCACCAGTGATGCTGGGACAGGGGCAAAGGAGACCCAGTACTTC
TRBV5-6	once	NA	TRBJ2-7	CASSLLHLTYEQYF	TGTGCCAGCAGCTTGCTCCACCTAACCTACGAGCAGTACTTC
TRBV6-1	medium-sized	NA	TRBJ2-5	CASTRGETQYF	TGTGCCAGCACCAGGGGTGAGACCCAGTACTTC
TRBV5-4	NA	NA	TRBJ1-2	CASSLRGGSYGYTF	TGTGCCAGCAGCTTGCGCGGCGGGTCCTATGGCTACACCTTC
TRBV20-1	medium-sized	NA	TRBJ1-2	CSAGETLLGYTF	TGCAGTGCCGGCGAGACCCTCCTGGGCTACACCTTC
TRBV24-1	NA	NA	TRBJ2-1	CATSGVAGGPTRSYNEQFF	TGTGCCACCAGTGGGGTCGCTGGGGGGCCGACCCGCTCCTACAATGAGCAGTTCTTC
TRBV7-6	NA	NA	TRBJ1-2	CASSLFLTGTTNYGYTF	TGTGCCAGCAGCTTATTCTTAACAGGGACAACTAACTATGGCTACACCTTC
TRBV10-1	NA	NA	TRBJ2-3	CASSETRGTSTDTQYF	TGCGCCAGCAGTGAGACCAGGGGAACTAGTACAGATACGCAGTATTTT
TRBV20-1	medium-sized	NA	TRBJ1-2	CSASKGGGNYGYTF	TGCAGTGCTAGCAAAGGCGGGGGGAACTATGGCTACACCTTC
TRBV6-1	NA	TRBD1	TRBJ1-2	CATRTGMNYGYTF	TGTGCCACGCGGACAGGGATGAACTATGGCTACACCTTC
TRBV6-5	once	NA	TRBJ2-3	CASSYVDTQYF	TGTGCCAGCAGTTACGTAGATACGCAGTATTTT
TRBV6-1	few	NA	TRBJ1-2	CASSEWRGDGYTF	TGTGCCAGCAGTGAATGGCGAGGGGACGGCTACACCTTC
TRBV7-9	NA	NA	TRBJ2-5	CASSLRGGTSVTQETQYF	TGTGCCAGCAGCTTACGAGGGGGTACTAGCGTCACCCAAGAGACCCAGTACTTC
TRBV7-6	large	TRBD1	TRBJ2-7	CASSYGQGLTYEQYF	TGTGCCAGCAGCTACGGACAGGGCCTTACCTACGAGCAGTACTTC
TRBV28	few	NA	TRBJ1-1	CASSSPSFDTTEAFF	TGTGCCAGCAGTTCCCCCTCCTTCGACACCACTGAAGCTTTCTTT
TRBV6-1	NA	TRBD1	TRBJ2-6	CAEGAGANVLTF	TGTGCTGAGGGGGCCGGGGCCAACGTCCTGACTTTC
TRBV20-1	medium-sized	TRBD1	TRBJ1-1	CSARRTGMSTITEAFF	TGCAGTGCTAGAAGGACAGGGATGAGCACTATCACTGAAGCTTTCTTT
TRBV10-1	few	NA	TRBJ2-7	CASSESRHEQYF	TGCGCCAGCAGTGAGTCCCGGCACGAGCAGTACTTC
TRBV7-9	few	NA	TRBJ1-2	CASSSGQRGYGYTF	TGTGCCAGCAGCTCCGGACAGCGTGGCTATGGCTACACCTTC
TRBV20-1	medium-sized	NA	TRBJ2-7	CSASGQTYEQYF	TGCAGTGCTTCAGGACAGACCTACGAGCAGTACTTC
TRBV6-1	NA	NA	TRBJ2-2	CASRIRELFF	TGTGCCAGCAGGATCCGGGAGCTGTTTTTT
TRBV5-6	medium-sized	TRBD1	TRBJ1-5	CASSLQGDAQPQHF	TGTGCCAGCAGCCTACAGGGGGATGCTCAGCCCCAGCATTTT
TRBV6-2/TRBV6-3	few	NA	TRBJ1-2	CASTGFYGYTF	TGTGCCAGCACAGGGTTCTATGGCTACACCTTC
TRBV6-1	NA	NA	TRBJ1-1	CASSETMTTEAFF	TGTGCCAGCAGTGAAACCATGACCACTGAAGCTTTCTTT
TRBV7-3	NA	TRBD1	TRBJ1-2	CASSPTGEAYGYTF	TGTGCCAGCAGCCCGACAGGGGAAGCCTACGGCTACACCTTC
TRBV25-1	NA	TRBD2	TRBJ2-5	CASSDRLAGKETQYF	TGTGCCAGCAGTGACAGACTAGCGGGGAAAGAGACCCAGTACTTC
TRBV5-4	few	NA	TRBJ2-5	CASSLRGTAMETQYF	TGTGCCAGCAGCTTGCGGGGGACGGCGATGGAGACCCAGTACTTC
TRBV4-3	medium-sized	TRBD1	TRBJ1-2	CASSQQGQGQHGYTF	TGCGCCAGCAGCCAACAAGGACAGGGGCAACATGGCTACACCTTC
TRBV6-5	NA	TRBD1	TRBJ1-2	CASSSGTANYGYTF	TGTGCCAGCAGTTCCGGGACAGCGAACTATGGCTACACCTTC
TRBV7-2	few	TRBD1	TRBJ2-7	CASSLVGQGPGEQYF	TGTGCCAGCAGCTTAGTGGGACAGGGGCCGGGGGAGCAGTACTTC
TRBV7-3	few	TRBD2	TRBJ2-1	CASSLVSGATEQFF	TGTGCCAGCAGCTTGGTTAGCGGGGCCACTGAGCAGTTCTTC
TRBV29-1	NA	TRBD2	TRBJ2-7	CSVRGAYEQYF	TGCAGCGTTCGGGGGGCCTACGAGCAGTACTTC
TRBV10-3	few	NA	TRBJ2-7	CAVLIRGGYEQYF	TGTGCCGTTTTGATCAGAGGAGGATACGAGCAGTACTTC
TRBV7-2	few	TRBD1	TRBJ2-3	CASSLSLGGGDTQYF	TGTGCCAGCAGCTTATCCTTAGGGGGCGGGGATACGCAGTATTTT
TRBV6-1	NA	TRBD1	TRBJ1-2	CASSIEGQGIYGYTF	TGTGCCAGCAGCATAGAGGGACAGGGGATCTATGGCTACACCTTC